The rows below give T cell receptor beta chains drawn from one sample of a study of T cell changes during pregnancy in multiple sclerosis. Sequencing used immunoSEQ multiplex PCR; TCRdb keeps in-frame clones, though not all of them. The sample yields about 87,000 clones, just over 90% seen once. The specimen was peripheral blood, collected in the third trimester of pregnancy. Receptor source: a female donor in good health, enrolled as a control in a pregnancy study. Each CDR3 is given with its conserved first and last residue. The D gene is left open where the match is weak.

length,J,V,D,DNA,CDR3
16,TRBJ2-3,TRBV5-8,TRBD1,TGTGCCAGCAGCGAAGGGACAGGGCGGACTTTGGATACGCAGTATTTT,CASSEGTGRTLDTQYF
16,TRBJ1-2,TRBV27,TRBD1,TGTGCCAGCAGTTCTCCCTCTACGGACAGGGACTATGGCTACACCTTC,CASSSPSTDRDYGYTF
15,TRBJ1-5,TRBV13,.,TGTGCCAGCAGCTTATTTGGGGCGGAGGGGCAGCCCCAGCATTTT,CASSLFGAEGQPQHF
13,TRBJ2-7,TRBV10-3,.,TGTGCCATCAGTGGGGGGGAAACGGGGGAGCAGTACTTC,CAISGGETGEQYF
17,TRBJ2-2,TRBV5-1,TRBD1,TGCGCCAGCAACTTACTTAAAACAGGGGCCGACACCGGGGAGCTGTTTTTT,CASNLLKTGADTGELFF
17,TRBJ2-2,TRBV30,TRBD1,TGTGCCTGGATACAGCTTTGGGGACAGGGGGGCACCGGGGAGCTGTTTTTT,CAWIQLWGQGGTGELFF
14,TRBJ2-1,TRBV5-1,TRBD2,TGCGCCAGCAGCTTGGTGCGAACTAGCGATGAGCAGTTCTTC,CASSLVRTSDEQFF
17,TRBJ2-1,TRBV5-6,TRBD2,TGTGCCAGCAGCTTGGCTGGAACTAGCGGGAGGGAAAATGAGCAGTTCTTC,CASSLAGTSGRENEQFF
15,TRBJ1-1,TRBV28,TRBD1,TGTGCCAGCATTACGGGACAGGGGGCGAGGACTGAAGCTTTCTTT,CASITGQGARTEAFF
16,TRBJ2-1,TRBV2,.,TGTGCCAGCAGGGATCCAGGGAGGAAAGTACAGGCGGAGCAGTTCTTC,CASRDPGRKVQAEQFF
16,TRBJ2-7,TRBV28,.,TGTGCCAGCAGTTTGCCCGTTTCAGAGGACTGGTACGAGCAGTACTTC,CASSLPVSEDWYEQYF
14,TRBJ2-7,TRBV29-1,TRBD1,TGCAGCGCAACTGGACAGGGGGCATCGCACGAGCAGTACTTC,CSATGQGASHEQYF
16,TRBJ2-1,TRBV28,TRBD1,TGTGCCAGCAGTTTATGGGGACAGGGGACACACAATGAGCAGTTCTTC,CASSLWGQGTHNEQFF
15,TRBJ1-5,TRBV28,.,TGTGCCAGCGGTACTCGGGGGATCAGCAATCAGCCCCAGCATTTT,CASGTRGISNQPQHF
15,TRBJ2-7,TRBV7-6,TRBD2,TGTGCCAGCAGCGACCGGGAGGGAGTGTCACCACAACAGTACTTC,CASSDREGVSPQQYF
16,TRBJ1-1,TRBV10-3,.,TGTGCCATCATTCCCAACGGGGCAGGGGAGAACACTGAAGCTTTCTTT,CAIIPNGAGENTEAFF
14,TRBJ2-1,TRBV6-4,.,TGTGCCAGCAGTGACAGTGAGAAACGGGATGAGCAGTTCTTC,CASSDSEKRDEQFF
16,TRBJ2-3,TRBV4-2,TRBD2,TGTGCCAGCAGCCAAGAACTAGCGGGAGGAGTGGATACGCAGTATTTT,CASSQELAGGVDTQYF
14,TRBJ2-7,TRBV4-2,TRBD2,TGTGCCAGCAGCCAAGTGCGGGAGCTCTACGAGCAGTACTTC,CASSQVRELYEQYF
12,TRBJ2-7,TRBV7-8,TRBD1,TGTGCCAGCAGCTTTGACAGGGACGAGCAGTACTTC,CASSFDRDEQYF
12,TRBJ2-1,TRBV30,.,TGTGCCTGGAGTGGGGGGAGGAATGAGCAGTTCTTC,CAWSGGRNEQFF
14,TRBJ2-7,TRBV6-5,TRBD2,TGTGCCAGCAGTAGAGCGGGAGGGGGCTACGAGCAGTACTTC,CASSRAGGGYEQYF